This T cell receptor (beta chain) was sequenced during a study of beta chain features in type 1 diabetes. In its sample, this clone was seen a few times. V lost 6 bases, J lost 1 base, and 6 bases lay in between. This CDR3 spans 12 amino acids. CDR1 and CDR2 from the germline V gene are SQVTM and ANQGSEA. cDNA synthesis used the whole RNA isolate, giving expressed TCRB sequences. Generated by immunoSEQ multiplex PCR, the TCRdb table keeps only in-frame clones and is missing some. The sample yields hundreds of thousands of clones, 8% to 13% seen once. The sequencing input was naive CD4+ T cells from blood. This receptor was obtained from a woman under 40 in good health. The genes are TRBV29-1 and TRBJ2-2; D remains ambiguous. The CDR3 nucleotides are TGCAGCGTAAACAGGAACACCGGGGAGCTGTTTTTT. It codes for CSVNRNTGELFF.